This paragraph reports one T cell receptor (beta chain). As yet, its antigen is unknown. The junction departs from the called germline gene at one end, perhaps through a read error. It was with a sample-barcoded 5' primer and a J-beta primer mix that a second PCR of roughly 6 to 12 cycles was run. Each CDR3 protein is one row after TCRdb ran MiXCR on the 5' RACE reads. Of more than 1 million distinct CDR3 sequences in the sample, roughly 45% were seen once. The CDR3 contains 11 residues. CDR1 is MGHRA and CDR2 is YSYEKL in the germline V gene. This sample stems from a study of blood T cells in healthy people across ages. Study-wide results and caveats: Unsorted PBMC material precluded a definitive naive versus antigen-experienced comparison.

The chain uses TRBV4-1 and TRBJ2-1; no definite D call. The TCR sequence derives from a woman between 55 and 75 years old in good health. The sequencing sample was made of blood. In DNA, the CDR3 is TGCGCCAACAGCCGTAACAATGAGCAGTTCTTC. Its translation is CANSRNNEQFF.